The 11 T cell receptor beta chains below come from one sample, sequenced in a study of cytomegalovirus exposure and HLA in healthy donors. Use of 60 Vbeta and 13 Jbeta primers characterized the PCR. Here immunoSEQ multiplex PCR was the method, and the copy in TCRdb shows in-frame clones only, minus some. The table records about 190,000 clones, around 87% of them present only once. The sequencing sample was made of PBMCs. These TCRs come from a woman between 18 and 30 years old in good health and CMV-seronegative.

V and J are TRBV29-1 and TRBJ1-1; possibly TRBD1 for D (5 bases). Germline CDR1 is SQVTM and CDR2 is ANQGSEA. This CDR3 has 12 residues. V was shortened by 8 bases and J by 2 bases, with 12 bases between the two germline ends. The CDR3: CSFRESNTEAFF. The CDR3 DNA reads as TGCAGCTTCAGGGAATCCAACACTGAAGCTTTCTTT.

The J gene is TRBJ1-3, the V gene TRBV7-9; D gene unclear. With 3 bases removed from V and 1 base from J, the gap between germline ends came to 7 bases. This CDR3 comprises 14 residues. Germline CDR1 SEHNR, CDR2 FQNEAQ (reference sequence). In nucleotides, the CDR3 is TGTGCCAGCAGCTTGGAGCAGTCTGGAAACACCATATATTTT. It yields the protein CASSLEQSGNTIYF.

The chain has TRBV7-2 and TRBJ2-4, with 9 bases aligning to TRBD1. V lost 5 bases and J lost 0; bases outside the gene matches: 11. Germline lookup yields CDR1 SGHTA and CDR2 FQGNSA. The CDR3 is 18 residues long. CDR3 sequence reads: CASSPQGAGTIAKNIQYF. The DNA for the CDR3 is TGTGCCAGCAGCCCACAGGGGGCCGGCACCATAGCCAAAAACATTCAGTACTTC.

This chain connects TRBV7-9 to TRBJ1-5; possible D gene TRBD1, 5 bases. The CDR3 spans 16 residues. V was clipped by 4 bases and J by 1 base, with 14 bases between them. CDR1 and CDR2 (germline): SEHNR, FQNEAQ (reference sequence). The CDR3 DNA sequence: TGTGCCAGCAGCTCATGGGCGGGGACGAGCAATCAGCCCCAGCATTTT. This encodes CASSSWAGTSNQPQHF.

The V gene is TRBV6-5, the J gene TRBJ2-1; TRBD2 aligns across 9 bases. This CDR3 spans 14 amino acids. The J segment lost 4 bases and the V segment lost 7 bases, leaving 5 bases of the junction unmatched. The germline V gene encodes CDR1 MNHEY and CDR2 SVGAGI. The CDR3 loop is CASTPTSGYNEQFF. CDR3 in DNA: TGTGCCAGCACCCCGACTAGCGGTTACAATGAGCAGTTCTTC.

V is TRBV30 and J is TRBJ1-5; 7 bases are shared with TRBD1. The CDR3 runs 16 residues. J lost 9 bases, V lost 2 bases, and 16 bases had no gene match. Germline-derived CDR1 and CDR2 are GTSNPN and SVGIG (reference sequence). The CDR3 DNA sequence: TGTGCCTGGAGTTCACGCCACCCCACAGGGGACGCGCCCCAGCATTTT. This sequence encodes CAWSSRHPTGDAPQHF.

This clone showed up just once. The junction departs from the called germline gene at one end, perhaps through a read error. V and J are TRBV19 and TRBJ2-2, with D hard to call. Germline-derived CDR1 and CDR2 are LNHDA and SQIVND (reference sequence). There are 11 residues in the CDR3. CDR3 in DNA: TGTGCCAGTAGTTCCAGACTGGCGGCCGAGTTT. This sequence encodes CASSSRLAAEF.

The chain links TRBV4-1 to TRBJ2-2, with D tentatively TRBD2 (5 bases). V was trimmed by 0 bases and J by 5 bases, leaving 13 bases between them. Looked up from germline, CDR1 is MGHRA and CDR2 is YSYEKL. The CDR3 runs 16 residues. The CDR3 DNA reads TGCGCCAGCAGCCAAGAGTCGCGGGCGGCGACCGGGGAGCTGTTTTTT. It yields the protein CASSQESRAATGELFF.

This chain uses TRBV5-1 with TRBJ2-1; TRBD1 might be the D (6 bases). The V end lost 2 bases, the J end lost 5 bases, and 20 bases lay between the germline ends. Germline assignment: CDR1 SGHRS and CDR2 YFSETQ. There are 17 residues in the CDR3. The CDR3 sequence: CASSFSNTQGFDNEQFF. The CDR3, as DNA: TGCGCCAGCAGCTTTTCGAACACACAGGGATTTGACAATGAGCAGTTCTTC.

The table lists this clone with a count of one. This chain uses TRBV10-3 with TRBJ1-1, with 8 bases aligning to TRBD1. The trim removed 0 bases at V and 1 base at J, leaving 4 bases unmatched. The CDR3 contains 16 residues. Per the germline V gene, CDR1 is ENHRY and CDR2 is SYGVKD. DNA for the CDR3: TGTGCCATCAGTGAGTCTAAAGGGACAGGGAACACTGAAGCTTTCTTT. It codes for CAISESKGTGNTEAFF.

The chain links TRBV4-3 to TRBJ2-7; 9 bases align to TRBD2. Germline lookup yields CDR1 LGHNA and CDR2 YSLEER. V was clipped by 1 base and J by 2 bases; unmatched bases: 6. This CDR3 contains 16 residues. DNA for the CDR3: TGCGCCAGCAGCCAAGTGGCGACTAGCGGCACCTACGAGCAGTACTTC. The encoded protein is CASSQVATSGTYEQYF.